These 7 T cell receptor beta chains came from one sample sequenced in a study of T-cell reconstitution after alpha-beta-depleted transplantation in children. Unique molecular identifiers were incorporated during preparation of the TCRbeta library. TCRdb used MiXCR to reprocess the PCR reads, holding one entry per CDR3 protein. The data show about 980,000 distinct CDR3 sequences, less than 30% seen once. Sequenced material: PBMCs, mostly from graft donor cells, taken 360 days after TCRalphabeta/CD19-depleted stem cell transplant. The receptor set was obtained from a boy less than two years old who had a stem cell transplant for SCID, so the T cells may come from the graft donor.

This clonotype has more than one count but fewer than ten. The chain couples TRBV29-1 to TRBJ2-5; TRBD2 might be the D (5 bases). The ends were cut back, 4 bases at V and 5 bases at J, with 8 bases in the middle. CDR3 length: 11 residues. Germline V CDR1 and CDR2: SQVTM, ANQGSEA. CDR3 in DNA: TGCAGCGTTGCCGGCGGGGAGACCCAGTACTTC. Protein sequence: CSVAGGETQYF. Full variable domain (remainder filled in from reference TRBV29-1 and TRBJ2-5): SAVISQKPSRDICQRGTSLTIQCQVDSQVTMMFWYRQQPGQSLTLIATANQGSEATYESGFVIDKFPISRPNLTFSTLTVSNMSPEDSSIYLCSVAGGETQYFGPGTRLLVL.

The rearrangement joins TRBV10-3 to TRBJ2-7, with TRBD2 matching 7 bases. CDR1 is ENHRY and CDR2 is SYGVKD in the germline V gene. The CDR3 runs 14 residues. The V gene end was trimmed by 4 bases and the J gene end by 4 bases; junction bases not matched to a gene: 7. The CDR3 loop is CAISGTVGGYEQYF. The CDR3 region has the DNA TGTGCCATCAGTGGGACGGTCGGGGGGTACGAGCAGTACTTC.

The CDR3 loop reads CASSLEGHNQPQHF. The CDR3 nucleotides are TGTGCCAGCAGCTTAGAGGGGCACAATCAGCCCCAGCATTTT. The chain combines TRBV7-8 with TRBJ1-5, with D possibly matching TRBD1 (5 bases). V gave up 1 base and J gave up 3 bases, with 7 bases separating them. This CDR3 region has 14 residues. Looked up from germline, CDR1 is SGHVS and CDR2 is FQNEAQ.

This clonotype has more than one count but fewer than ten. The genes are TRBV4-3 and TRBJ1-1; no reliable D call. This CDR3 is 11 amino acids long. V lost 2 bases and J lost 10, with 8 bases in between. The germline CDR1 and CDR2 sequences are LGHNA and YSLEER. The DNA of the CDR3 is TGCGCCAGCAGCCAAAAATATGGAGCTTTCTTT. Translation gives CASSQKYGAFF.

The chain joins TRBV11-2 to TRBJ2-3, with D unclear. The CDR3 extends over 13 amino acids. The germline V gene has CDR1 SGHAT and CDR2 FQNNGV. The V gene lost 1 base and the J gene lost 9 bases, with 11 bases spanning the gap. The chain's CDR3 is CASSLVLTQTQYF. CDR3 bases: TGTGCCAGCAGCTTAGTTTTAACACAAACGCAGTATTTT.

On this clonotype: No conserved phenylalanine or tryptophan is present at the end of the CDR3, so a read error is the likely explanation. The chain employs TRBV11-2 and TRBJ1-1; D not certain. Germline V gene sequence: CDR1 SGHAT, CDR2 FQNNGV. The V end lost 3 bases, the J end lost 1 base, and 6 bases lay between the germline ends. This CDR3 has 13 residues. The CDR3, as DNA: TGTGCCAGCAGCTTTGGGAGGAACACTGAAGCTTTCCTT. Protein: CASSFGRNTEAFL.

The V gene is TRBV2, the J gene TRBJ2-7; tentative D call: TRBD1 (6 bases). Deletions cut 4 bases from V and 2 bases from J, with 12 bases between. The CDR3 loop spans 14 amino acids. Germline-derived CDR1 and CDR2 are SNHLY and FYNNEI. The CDR3 is CASSGTAHTYEQYF. In nucleotides, the CDR3 is TGTGCCAGCAGTGGGACAGCCCACACCTACGAGCAGTACTTC.